This T cell receptor (beta chain) derives from a study of OX40 agonist ivuxolimab in advanced cancers. About the research overall: Patients received ivuxolimab, an agonistic anti-OX40 (CD134) antibody.

Using immunoSEQ multiplex PCR, the repertoire was profiled, and TCRdb retains in-frame clones only, with some absent. The table includes 80,000 to 100,000 clones, 90% to 95% detected once. The V gene's germline CDR1 is MNHEY and CDR2 SVGAGI. The ends were cut back, 0 bases at V and 0 bases at J, with 3 bases in the middle. This CDR3 spans 15 amino acids. Specimen: CD4+ or CD8+ T cells sorted from blood, collected in a trial of the OX40 agonist ivuxolimab. The clonotype originates from an adult with an advanced solid tumor such as melanoma, head and neck, liver or kidney cancer. V and J are TRBV6-5 and TRBJ1-6; D call uncertain. CDR3 sequence: CASSYSSSYNSPLHF. In nucleotides, the CDR3 is TGTGCCAGCAGTTACTCGAGCTCCTATAATTCACCCCTCCACTTT.